These T cell receptor beta chains were read from a single sample in a study of a mutant IDH1 vaccine in newly diagnosed glioma. No antigen has been identified for these receptors. TCRdb keeps only in-frame clones here, not all; method: immunoSEQ multiplex PCR. There are 45,000 or so clones in the sample; 88% occur only once, and around 5.7% lies in the top ten. Sequencing was performed on PBMCs, taken from a glioma patient whose treatment included an IDH1 peptide vaccine. Receptor source: a woman in her thirties or forties with glioma. CDR3s include the opening cysteine and the closing phenylalanine or tryptophan. Each record gives: D gene, V gene, J gene, CDR3 protein. D genes are given only for firm matches.

>NA|TRBV4-1|TRBJ2-2
CASSQRFLAGLNTGELFF
>NA|TRBV5-1|TRBJ2-7
CASRPQGFTYEQYF
>NA|TRBV4-1|TRBJ1-5
CASSPSWGQGNQPQHF
>NA|TRBV9|TRBJ1-4
CASSVGTGSEKLFF
>TRBD2|TRBV5-1|TRBJ2-1
CAREVPGLALDEQFF
>NA|TRBV4-2|TRBJ1-5
CASSQPGTDQPQHF
>NA|TRBV14|TRBJ2-4
CASSQDSGRAKNIQYF
>TRBD1|TRBV7-2|TRBJ2-5
CASSPRDSSVLETQYF
>TRBD1|TRBV9|TRBJ2-7
CASSFGTGDSYEQYF
>NA|TRBV10-2|TRBJ1-1
CASSEGGIEAFF
>NA|TRBV19|TRBJ1-2
CASSKQLYGYTF
>TRBD2|TRBV5-4|TRBJ2-2
CASSLAGGRVNTGELFF
>NA|TRBV7-9|TRBJ1-3
CASSLSPQGRGNTIYF
>NA|TRBV28|TRBJ1-2
CASSRWAEGPYYGYTF
>NA|TRBV5-1|TRBJ1-3
CASSLQGSGNTIYF
>NA|TRBV9|TRBJ1-2
CASSAFGREGGYTF
>NA|TRBV10-2|TRBJ1-1
CASSANTEAFF
>NA|TRBV25-1|TRBJ1-2
CASRGGAGHGYTF
>NA|TRBV19|TRBJ1-4
CASSIIGGNEKLFF
>NA|TRBV6-1|TRBJ1-1
CAVYGGRQGNTEAFF
>NA|TRBV6-6|TRBJ1-5
CASSYPGQSQPQHF
>TRBD1|TRBV6-4|TRBJ1-5
CASSEAAGGNQPQHF